This entry features one T cell receptor beta chain sequence. The antigen is undetermined. Indicated time point: peripheral blood 6 weeks after treatment start. Assay used: immunoSEQ multiplex PCR; TCRdb lists only in-frame clones, some missing. The repertoire includes about 120,000 clones, more than 70% of them detected once, and roughly 2.4% sits in the top ten. This sample is drawn from a study of PD-L1 blockade in urothelial cancer. Findings and caveats of the study: Tumor-associated clones in blood expanded more at 3 weeks in durable-benefit patients.

Sequenced material: PBMCs, taken around atezolizumab (anti-PD-L1) treatment. This clonotype was sampled from a man aged 50 to 60 with urothelial cancer.

CDR3 sequence: CASSITGFGYEQYF. The DNA of the CDR3 is TGTGCCAGTAGTATAACAGGGTTTGGCTACGAGCAGTACTTC. This sequence joins TRBV19 and TRBJ2-7; D perhaps matches TRBD1 (6 bases). Trimming took off 2 bases at V and 3 bases at J, with 11 bases between the two ends. There are 14 residues in the CDR3. Germline V gene data show CDR1 as LNHDA and CDR2 as SQIVND (reference sequence).